This T cell receptor beta chain was obtained from a study of T cells in Graves' hyperthyroidism and ophthalmopathy. The CDR3 is 15 residues long. With 0 bases removed from V and 1 base from J, the gap between germline ends came to 13 bases. Germline CDR1 is DFQATT and CDR2 is SNEGSKA (reference sequence). From RNA transcripts, TCR beta CDR3 regions were amplified. Initially, a first-round RT-PCR of the TCR CDR3 employed the HTBI primer set. Each CDR3 protein is one row after TCRdb ran MiXCR on the multiplex PCR reads. The sample includes 100,000 to 140,000 distinct CDR3 sequences, 15% to 20% seen only once; the top ten take around 42%. Study-wide points: Using 13 V-J features, a model discriminated ophthalmopathy from stable hyperthyroidism. Among clonotypes expanded in thyroid above 0.001, most were also found in blood.

As regards this clonotype: Its specificity is unknown.

Material for sequencing was blood. This clonotype was obtained from a woman aged 45-59 years with Graves' hyperthyroidism. This sequence joins TRBV20-1 and TRBJ2-7; no clear D gene. The CDR3 loop reads CSARDEAALSYEQYF. Here the CDR3 DNA reads TGCAGTGCTAGAGATGAGGCGGCCCTTTCCTACGAGCAGTACTTC.